Below are 7 T cell receptor beta chains sequenced from a single sample in a study of blood T cell repertoires in COVID-19. Clones were sequenced by immunoSEQ multiplex PCR, and TCRdb holds only the in-frame ones, with some missing. The sample shows some 73,000 clones, 80% to 85% of them seen only once. Sequenced: peripheral blood. The receptors originated from a human donor in a cohort sampled during active COVID-19.

The V gene is TRBV2, the J gene TRBJ2-2; TRBD1 agrees at 11 bases. CDR1 and CDR2 (germline): SNHLY, FYNNEI. This CDR3 is 17 amino acids long. V was clipped by 9 bases and J by 5 bases; unmatched bases: 14. The CDR3 is CARQDFSGTGGTGELFF. Here the CDR3 DNA reads TGTGCCAGGCAAGACTTCTCCGGGACAGGGGGGACCGGGGAGCTGTTTTTT.

The chain combines TRBV6-5 with TRBJ1-6; TRBD1 aligns across 7 bases. This CDR3 has 15 amino acids. After removal of 7 bases from V and 7 bases from J, the junction contained 10 bases not matched to a gene. CDR1 is MNHEY, CDR2 SVGAGI, per germline. CDR3 sequence: CASTRRDRGNSPLHF. The DNA for the CDR3 is TGTGCCAGCACTCGGCGGGACAGAGGAAATTCACCCCTCCACTTT.

V is TRBV10-3 and J is TRBJ1-2; 7 bases line up with TRBD1. The CDR3 length is 15 residues. Germline V gene lookup returns CDR1 ENHRY and CDR2 SYGVKD. V was clipped by 7 bases and J by 3 bases; unmatched bases: 11. CDR3 sequence reads: CAIKNGTEGDYGYTF. CDR3 sequence (DNA): TGTGCCATCAAGAATGGGACAGAGGGGGACTATGGCTACACCTTC.

V usage is TRBV6-2 or TRBV6-3 and J usage is TRBJ2-7, with D hard to call. Germline V gene lookup returns CDR1 MNHEY and CDR2 SVGEGT. The ends were cut back, 6 bases at V and 6 bases at J, with 9 bases in the middle. The length of the CDR3 is 11 residues. The CDR3 spells CASSSFSEQYF. The CDR3 DNA sequence: TGTGCCAGCAGCTCTTTCTCCGAGCAGTACTTC.

The chain joins TRBV5-4 to TRBJ1-1; 9 nucleotides match TRBD1. This CDR3 comprises 14 residues. Trimming at V came to 0 bases and at J to 5 bases, leaving 2 bases not matched to a gene. Looked up from germline, CDR1 is SGHNT and CDR2 is YYREEE (reference sequence). CDR3 amino acids: CASSLDRGQTEAFF. CDR3 DNA sequence: TGTGCCAGCAGCTTGGACAGGGGGCAAACTGAAGCTTTCTTT.

The rearrangement links TRBV9 to TRBJ2-1; TRBD2 aligns across 11 bases. The J segment lost 6 bases and the V segment lost 2 bases, leaving 7 bases of the junction unmatched. The length of the CDR3 is 16 residues. Looked up from germline, CDR1 is SGDLS and CDR2 is YYNGEE. The DNA of the CDR3 is TGTGCCAGCAGCGTGAGTAGCGGGGGGGCCTCCAATGAGCAGTTCTTC. This translates into CASSVSSGGASNEQFF.

The chain uses TRBV13 and TRBJ2-3; D possibly corresponds to TRBD2 (6 bases). The germline CDR1 and CDR2 sequences are PRHDT and FYEKMQ (reference sequence). V lost 0 bases, J lost 1 base, and 17 bases lay in between. CDR3 size: 18 residues. The CDR3: CASSLGQRVLEGTDTQYF. The DNA of the CDR3 is TGTGCCAGCAGCTTAGGTCAGCGGGTCCTAGAGGGCACAGATACGCAGTATTTT.